These 2 T cell receptor beta chains originate from one sample sequenced in a study of cytomegalovirus exposure and HLA in healthy donors. Primers for the PCR totalled 60 Vbeta and 13 Jbeta. Clones were sequenced by immunoSEQ multiplex PCR, and TCRdb holds only the in-frame ones, with some missing. The sample consists of about 130,000 clones, about 78% of them appearing once. The sample was PBMCs. The receptors shown here come from a female donor in good health and CMV-seronegative.

V and J are TRBV4-2 and TRBJ2-3, with 14 bases fitting TRBD2. This CDR3 comprises 15 residues. Trimming removed 4 bases from V and 6 bases from J; junction bases left unmatched: 3. The V gene's germline CDR1 is LGHNA and CDR2 YNFKEQ. CDR3 sequence reads: CASSLGLAGGDTQYF. The CDR3 DNA is TGTGCCAGCAGCCTCGGACTAGCGGGGGGTGATACGCAGTATTTT.

The chain has TRBV27 and TRBJ2-2, with 10 bases that match TRBD2. The J segment lost 6 bases and the V segment lost 2 bases, leaving 0 bases of the junction unmatched. Germline loops: CDR1 MNHEY, CDR2 SMNVEV (reference sequence). This CDR3 region has 14 residues. The CDR3 sequence: CASSLLAGAGELFF. The CDR3 bases are TGTGCCAGCAGTTTACTAGCGGGAGCCGGGGAGCTGTTTTTT.